The 19 T cell receptor beta chains reported below all come from one sample, sequenced in a study of glioma-infiltrating T cells. Amplification of TCR alpha and beta CDR3 regions from RNA used iRepertoire nested multiplex PCR. Each CDR3 protein gets one entry after TCRdb re-called the multiplex PCR reads with MiXCR. The top ten hold 27% of the sample, which has around 120,000 distinct CDR3 sequences, 24% seen once. Sequencing input: glioma tissue, nonneoplastic brain tissue, or PBMCs (not recorded which). Receptors were obtained from a human donor with low-grade glioma or glioblastoma, undergoing nonglioma brain surgery, or in good health (not recorded which).

This clonotype was seen a handful of times. V usage is TRBV6-1 and J usage is TRBJ1-1, with D maybe TRBD1 (5 bases). From germline, CDR1 is MNHNS and CDR2 SASEGT. Deletions cut 7 bases from V and 4 bases from J, with 22 bases between. The CDR3 covers 16 residues. This chain's CDR3 is CASNTRVGRPSTEAFF. As DNA, the CDR3 is TGTGCCAGCAACACCCGAGTGGGACGGCCTAGCACTGAAGCTTTCTTT.

The table lists this clonotype with a few counts. The chain combines TRBV18 with TRBJ1-1, with no clear D. Germline assignment: CDR1 KGHSH and CDR2 LQKENI. Trimming took 3 bases from V and 0 from J, leaving 11 bases between them. The CDR3 is made up of 15 amino acids. CDR3 sequence: CASSPLDGMNTEAFF. The CDR3, as DNA: TGTGCCAGCTCACCCTTGGACGGAATGAACACTGAAGCTTTCTTT.

There are many counts of this clonotype. The chain joins TRBV6-1 to TRBJ2-1; tentative D call: TRBD1 (5 bases). The CDR3 totals 13 residues. Germline CDR1 reads MNHNS; CDR2 reads SASEGT. Trimming removed 7 bases from V and 5 bases from J, with 12 bases in between. The CDR3 coding sequence is TGTGCCAGCACCCCCGACAGCCACAATGAGCAGTTCTTC. Residues: CASTPDSHNEQFF.

In its sample, this clonotype was seen many times. The rearrangement links TRBV7-2 to TRBJ2-5; D is possibly TRBD2 (5 bases). The germline V gene encodes CDR1 SGHTA and CDR2 FQGNSA. The V end was cut by 0 bases, the J end by 2 bases, with 10 bases between. This CDR3 region has 15 residues. The CDR3 bases are TGTGCCAGCAGCTTAGCGCCGGGGATACAAGAGACCCAGTACTTC. Its translation is CASSLAPGIQETQYF. The full variable domain, completed using reference TRBV7-2 and TRBJ2-5, is GAGVSQSPSNKVTEKGKDVELRCDPISGHTALYWYRQSLGQGLEFLIYFQGNSAPDKSGLPSDRFSAERTGGSVSTLTIQRTQQEDSAVYLCASSLAPGIQETQYFGPGTRLLVL.

This clonotype appeared a few times. V usage is TRBV3-1 and J usage is TRBJ1-4; D perhaps matches TRBD1 (6 bases). This CDR3 spans 15 amino acids. Germline-derived CDR1 and CDR2 are LGHDT and YNNKEL (reference sequence). The V and J ends lost 5 bases and 3 bases respectively, with 13 bases between them. The CDR3 region has the DNA TGTGCCAGCAGCGACAGGTACCCGGCTAATGAAAAACTGTTTTTT. Translation gives CASSDRYPANEKLFF.

This chain links TRBV7-2 with TRBJ2-7, with D perhaps given as TRBD1 or TRBD2 (5 bases each). This CDR3 has 13 amino acids. Germline V CDR1 and CDR2: SGHTA, FQGNSA. Trimming took 5 bases from V and 4 from J, leaving 12 bases between them. The CDR3 spells CASSTGRRYEQYV. In DNA form, the CDR3 reads TGTGCCAGCAGCACGGGACGGCGGTACGAGCAGTACGTC.

The table lists this clonotype with many counts. The rearrangement uses TRBV28 and TRBJ1-2; D uncertain. CDR3 length: 12 residues. Trimming left V 4 bases short and J 8 bases short, with 11 bases between. Germline-derived CDR1 and CDR2 are MDHEN and SYDVKM. DNA for the CDR3: TGTGCCAGCAGTTCCGCCCCGGTAGGCTACACCTTC. Its protein product is CASSSAPVGYTF.

In this sample, this clonotype turned up many times. The chain has TRBV6-6 and TRBJ2-7; 7 bases match TRBD1. The CDR3 contains 15 residues. Germline assignment: CDR1 MNHNY and CDR2 SVGAGI (reference sequence). V dropped 0 bases and J dropped 5; count of bases not matched to a gene: 7. The CDR3 nucleotides are TGTGCCAGCAGTTACTCGAAAGGGGGCTGGGACGAGCAGTACGTC. The encoded protein is CASSYSKGGWDEQYV.

This clonotype was seen ten or more times. The chain carries TRBV27 and TRBJ1-2; D is ambiguous. This CDR3 is 10 amino acids long. With 9 bases removed from V and 7 bases from J, the gap between germline ends came to 9 bases. Germline CDR1 MNHEY, CDR2 SMNVEV (reference sequence). The CDR3: CARTPRGYTF. The CDR3 region has the DNA TGTGCCAGGACCCCTCGTGGCTACACCTTC.

Remarks on this clonotype: Given a much more abundant clone one base away, this may be a read error. The chain carries TRBV6-9 and TRBJ2-1, with no clear D. Germline V gives CDR1 MNHGY, CDR2 SVAAGI. The CDR3 is made up of 14 amino acids. For the CDR3, the DNA is TGTGCCTGCAGTTACGCTGACGGTTACAATGAGCAGTTCTTC. Translated, it gives CACSYADGYNEQFF.

This chain uses TRBV12-3 or TRBV12-4 with TRBJ2-1; D gene unclear. This CDR3 has 14 residues. Trimming took 3 bases from V and 10 from J, leaving 16 bases between them. The CDR3 is CASSFEEIMVEQFF. For the CDR3, the DNA is TGTGCCAGCAGTTTTGAGGAAATAATGGTAGAGCAGTTCTTC.

Notes on this clonotype: A much larger clone lies one base from this, so it may be a read error. The chain has TRBV3-1 and TRBJ1-3; maybe TRBD1 (5 bases). CDR3 length equals 13 residues. CDR1 is LGHDT and CDR2 is YNNKEL in the germline V gene (reference sequence). The CDR3, as DNA: TGTGCCAGCAGCCCGGTAGGGGCCAACACCACATATTTT. It specifies CASSPVGANTTYF.

Details on this clonotype: A much more abundant neighbour one base away suggests this may be a read error. The chain couples TRBV20-1 to TRBJ2-1; the D gene is possibly TRBD2 (7 bases). V gave up 5 bases and J gave up 6 bases, with 17 bases separating them. The CDR3 length is 14 residues. Germline CDR1 and CDR2: DFQATT and SNEGSKA (reference sequence). Here the CDR3 reads CSAGGAGMLNEQFF. CDR3 bases: TGCAGTGCTGGGGGGGCAGGGATGCTCAATGAGCAGTTCTTC.

For the CDR3, the DNA is TGTGCCAGCAGCTCATCGGTGGGACAGGCGAGCTCCTACGAGCAGTACGTC. Translated, it gives CASSSSVGQASSYEQYV. The J gene is TRBJ2-7, the V gene TRBV11-2; 8 bases are shared with TRBD1. This CDR3 spans 17 amino acids. Germline V gene data show CDR1 as SGHAT and CDR2 as FQNNGV. The ends lost 4 bases at V and 0 bases at J; junction bases unmatched: 11.

Many counts were recorded for this clonotype. The V and J genes are TRBV20-1 and TRBJ1-5; D is unclear. The CDR3 contains 13 residues. Trimming stripped 3 bases from V and 11 bases from J, with 17 bases between. Germline CDR1 and CDR2: DFQATT and SNEGSKA (reference sequence). This CDR3 is CSASLESPRTQHF. DNA for the CDR3: TGCAGTGCTAGTTTAGAATCGCCCCGGACCCAGCATTTT.

This clonotype was seen a handful of times. V gene TRBV24-1 combines with J gene TRBJ2-4; TRBD1 aligns across 7 bases. Germline CDR1 and CDR2: KGHDR and SFDVKD. The CDR3 has 12 amino acids. V lost 9 bases to trimming and J lost 6 bases; unmatched junction nucleotides: 4. Here the CDR3 reads CATGDRVNIQYF. The DNA for the CDR3 is TGTGCCACCGGCGACAGGGTAAACATTCAGTACTTC.

Turning to this clonotype: Compared with germline, one end of the junction differs, possibly owing to a read error. The V call is TRBV24-1, the J call TRBJ2-5, with TRBD1 as a possible D gene (5 bases). This CDR3 is 15 amino acids long. CDR1 is KGHDR, CDR2 SFDVKD, per germline. DNA of the CDR3: TGTGCCACCAGTGAATCAGGGAATCCACAAGAGATCCAGTACTTC. Its translation: CATSESGNPQEIQYF.

This clonotype was observed at least ten times. The V and J genes are TRBV6-1 and TRBJ1-6; no clear D. This CDR3 spans 16 amino acids. Germline values: CDR1 MNHNS, CDR2 SASEGT. V lost 6 bases to trimming and J lost 0 bases, with 12 bases between them. The CDR3 region is CASSSTPYSYNSPLHF. CDR3 in DNA: TGTGCCAGCAGCTCGACTCCATACTCCTATAATTCACCCCTCCACTTT.

Comments on this clonotype: A clone one base away is much larger, so this may be a read error. The chain carries TRBV20-1 and TRBJ2-7; D gene ambiguous. The V gene's germline CDR1 is DFQATT and CDR2 SNEGSKA (reference sequence). The CDR3 consists of 14 residues. The CDR3 DNA reads TGCAGTGCTAGAGATACGGATAGCCCCTACGAGCGGTACGTC. It codes for CSARDTDSPYERYV.